The T cell receptor beta chain under discussion was sequenced for a study of monozygotic twins with inflammatory bowel disease. TCRdb reprocessed the 5' RACE reads, with one entry per CDR3 protein and no DNA. The repertoire table contains about 130,000 distinct CDR3 sequences. Concerning this clonotype: Its cognate antigen is unknown.

Regarding the study as a whole: Healthy twins showed more clonotype sharing with others than IBD patients, especially patients with disease activity.

Germline V gene data show CDR1 as SGHTA and CDR2 as FQGTGA. This CDR3 comprises 12 residues. The sequence was collected from a human donor with ulcerative colitis or Crohn's disease, or a healthy co-twin of an affected twin (not recorded which). The chain employs TRBV7-3 and TRBJ2-1; TCRdb calls TRBD1, which cannot be checked without DNA. The specimen sequenced was blood. The CDR3 sequence is CASSKHPDEQFF.